This T cell receptor beta chain is from a study of CD8+CD57+ T cells in acquired aplastic anemia. In the study overall: On average, sorted CD4+ and CD8+ cells gave about 2.9 ug of DNA.

According to the study, genomic DNA was the template for TCR beta VDJ and CDR3 profiling. A single record per CDR3 protein comes from TCRdb applying MiXCR to the reads. Of 200,000 or so distinct CDR3 sequences listed, 40% to 50% are singletons. Patients chosen for sequencing had shown CD8+CD57+ cell expansion by flow cytometry. Prior therapy had not been administered to any patient at the time of blood sampling. Losses at the gene ends were 5 bases for V and 1 base for J; bases not matched to a gene: 10. CDR1 and CDR2 (germline): DFQATT, SNEGSKA (reference sequence). This CDR3 comprises 15 residues. The sequence derives from a human donor with aplastic anemia. The rearrangement links TRBV20-1 to TRBJ2-7, with 8 positions matching TRBD1. Sequenced material: sorted CD4+, CD8+, or CD8+CD57+ T cells (not recorded which) from PBMCs. Written as DNA, the CDR3 is TGCAGTGCTCAAACAGGGGGGCATCTTTCCTACGAGCAGTACTTC. It encodes CSAQTGGHLSYEQYF.